The 28 T cell receptor beta chains given below trace back to one sample, sequenced in a study of identical twins (dated by TCRdb to the mid-2010s). Library creation used 5' RACE. TCRdb lists the instrument as Illumina HiSeq 2000. TCRdb took the public reads, trimmed them with fastp at Q25, ran MiXCR for clone calling and kept in-frame beta chains. Entries that share a CDR3 protein sequence are merged under the most common genes and DNA. Within this sample are hundreds of thousands of distinct CDR3 sequences, with 12% of them counted one time only. The top ten clones comprise about 1.5% of the sample. These same data were also listed under a study on yellow fever vaccine responses in identical twins.

The sequencing input was PBMCs. The receptors were sampled from a young woman in good health.

J is TRBJ2-5 and V is TRBV15; maybe TRBD2 (6 bases). This CDR3 has 14 residues. Trimming stripped 8 bases from V and 5 bases from J, with 18 bases between. Germline V gene sequence: CDR1 LNHNV, CDR2 YYDKDF (reference sequence). Written as DNA, the CDR3 is TGTGCCACCGGGGACTTAGTCCGCGGGGAGACCCAGTACTTC. It is translated as CATGDLVRGETQYF. Full variable domain (outside the CDR3, taken from reference TRBV15 and TRBJ2-5): DAMVIQNPRYQVTQFGKPVTLSCSQTLNHNVMYWYQQKSSQAPKLLFHYYDKDFNNEADTPDNFQSRRPNTSFCFLDIRSPGLGDTAMYLCATGDLVRGETQYFGPGTRLLVL.

This clonotype was seen more than once but under ten times. The chain has TRBV20-1 and TRBJ2-1; TRBD2 aligns across 12 bases. This CDR3 is built from 16 residues. Germline V CDR1 and CDR2: DFQATT, SNEGSKA (reference sequence). The V gene end was trimmed by 5 bases and the J gene end by 5 bases; junction bases not matched to a gene: 10. Written as DNA, the CDR3 is TGCAGTGCTCACAACCTAGCGGGAGGGAAAGACAATGAGCAGTTCTTC. Protein: CSAHNLAGGKDNEQFF.

This chain links TRBV29-1 with TRBJ1-2; no reliable D call. The germline CDR1 and CDR2 sequences are SQVTM and ANQGSEA. This CDR3 spans 11 amino acids. CDR3 region: CTVRDNYGYTF. CDR3 nucleotides: TGCACAGTGAGGGATAACTATGGCTACACCTTC.

Ten or more counts support this clonotype. V and J are TRBV20-1 and TRBJ2-3, with D perhaps matching TRBD1 (6 bases). The CDR3 consists of 15 residues. Germline V gene lookup returns CDR1 DFQATT and CDR2 SNEGSKA (reference sequence). The V and J ends lost 5 bases and 3 bases respectively, with 18 bases between them. This CDR3 is CSARGVQGTTDTQYF. Written as DNA, the CDR3 is TGCAGTGCTCGAGGAGTACAGGGAACTACAGATACGCAGTATTTT.

This clonotype appeared a few times. CDR3 coding DNA: TGTGCCAGCAGCTTCGGGACAGGGGGCGATTCACCCCTCCACTTT. This encodes CASSFGTGGDSPLHF. The rearrangement links TRBV5-5 to TRBJ1-6; TRBD1 aligns across 12 bases. CDR3 length equals 15 residues. V shed 2 bases and J 8 bases; nucleotides not matched to a gene: 2. Germline CDR1 and CDR2: SGHKS and YYEKEE (reference sequence).

The rearrangement links TRBV6-1 to TRBJ2-2; 8 bases match TRBD1. Trimming at V came to 11 bases and at J to 4 bases, leaving 9 bases not matched to a gene. Germline CDR1 and CDR2: MNHNS and SASEGT. The CDR3 consists of 14 residues. The CDR3 is CAVTGGRFTGELFF. The CDR3 DNA is TGTGCCGTCACAGGGGGGAGATTCACCGGGGAGCTGTTTTTT.

The sample holds a few counts of this clonotype. The V call is TRBV3-1, the J call TRBJ1-5; D is uncertain. This CDR3 spans 14 amino acids. Trimming cost V 0 bases and J 4 bases, with 7 bases left between them. Germline loops: CDR1 LGHDT, CDR2 YNNKEL (reference sequence). CDR3 amino acids: CASSQDTTNQPQHF. Here the CDR3 DNA reads TGTGCCAGCAGCCAAGATACGACAAATCAGCCCCAGCATTTT.

The V call is TRBV6-1, the J call TRBJ2-5, with TRBD2 matching over 11 bases. The J segment lost 5 bases and the V segment lost 7 bases, leaving 9 bases of the junction unmatched. The CDR3 length is 15 residues. The germline CDR1 and CDR2 sequences are MNHNS and SASEGT. The CDR3 spells CASIKLAGAGETQYF. CDR3 DNA: TGTGCCAGCATCAAACTAGCGGGGGCGGGGGAGACCCAGTACTTC.

This chain links TRBV20-1 with TRBJ2-7; D not resolved. V gave up 2 bases and J gave up 0 bases, with 14 bases separating them. This CDR3 has 15 residues. CDR1 DFQATT and CDR2 SNEGSKA come from the germline V gene (reference sequence). The chain's CDR3 is CSARSRSESSYEQYF. The CDR3 DNA reads TGCAGTGCTAGATCTCGGTCCGAAAGCTCCTACGAGCAGTACTTC.

The V and J genes are TRBV28 and TRBJ2-7; the match to TRBD2 covers 8 bases. Looked up from germline, CDR1 is MDHEN and CDR2 is SYDVKM. The CDR3 totals 18 residues. Unmatched junction bases numbered 15, after V lost 1 base and J lost 4 bases. CDR3 in DNA: TGTGCCAGCAGTTTATCGCGGCCCATAGCGGGACGGAGATACGAGCAGTACTTC. Residues: CASSLSRPIAGRRYEQYF.

This clonotype was detected many times. This chain uses TRBV12-3 or TRBV12-4 with TRBJ2-3; D gene unclear. Trimming left V 1 base short and J 5 bases short, with 10 bases between. The CDR3 has 14 amino acids. This CDR3 reads CASSLVALRDTQYF. As DNA, the CDR3 is TGTGCCAGCAGTTTAGTGGCATTACGAGATACGCAGTATTTT.

In its sample, this clonotype was seen a few times. The J gene is TRBJ1-1, the V gene TRBV6-5; no clear D. The V end lost 2 bases, the J end lost 1 base, and 11 bases lay between the germline ends. From germline, CDR1 is MNHEY and CDR2 SVGAGI. The CDR3 extends over 15 amino acids. In nucleotides, the CDR3 is TGTGCCAGCAGTTACGGGGTATCCCCGAACACTGAAGCTTTCTTT. Translated: CASSYGVSPNTEAFF.

This clonotype turned up a few times. The chain combines TRBV28 with TRBJ2-7; 7 nucleotides line up with TRBD1. Losses at the gene ends were 8 bases for V and 4 bases for J; bases not matched to a gene: 8. The length of the CDR3 is 13 residues. In germline, CDR1 is MDHEN, CDR2 SYDVKM. This chain's CDR3 is CASSGQPPYEQYF. CDR3 DNA: TGTGCCAGCTCGGGACAGCCACCATACGAGCAGTACTTC.

This clonotype has more than one count but fewer than ten. J is TRBJ1-4 and V is TRBV20-1; a weak D match, TRBD1 (5 bases). V was trimmed by 6 bases and J by 2 bases, leaving 10 bases between them. The CDR3 extends over 13 amino acids. CDR1 and CDR2 (germline): DFQATT, SNEGSKA (reference sequence). CDR3 protein: CSARGETNEKLFF. CDR3 coding DNA: TGCAGTGCGCGAGGGGAGACTAATGAAAAACTGTTTTTT.

This clonotype showed up just a few times. The V and J genes are TRBV5-6 and TRBJ2-4, with TRBD2 matching 14 bases. This CDR3 is 19 amino acids long. V shed 4 bases and J 0 bases; nucleotides not matched to a gene: 9. From germline, CDR1 is SGHDT and CDR2 YYEEEE. The CDR3 loop is CASSAGLAGGLLAKNIQYF. The CDR3 nucleotides are TGTGCCAGCAGCGCCGGACTAGCGGGGGGTCTCCTAGCCAAAAACATTCAGTACTTC.

This chain uses TRBV11-3 with TRBJ2-5; 8 bases fit TRBD1. The CDR3 contains 15 residues. The ends lost 1 base at V and 0 bases at J; junction bases unmatched: 1. Germline CDR1 SGHNT, CDR2 YENEEA. The CDR3 bases are TGTGCCAGCAGCTTAGGGGGACAGGACCAAGAGACCCAGTACTTC. This codes for CASSLGGQDQETQYF.

This sequence joins TRBV28 and TRBJ2-2; 7 positions match TRBD1. V lost 6 bases and J lost 6; bases outside the gene matches: 16. The CDR3 sequence is 17 residues long. Germline V gene data show CDR1 as MDHEN and CDR2 as SYDVKM. The CDR3 reads CASSLSTGNKQSGELFF. Here the CDR3 DNA reads TGTGCCAGCAGCCTCTCGACAGGGAACAAGCAATCCGGGGAGCTGTTTTTT. The variable domain in full, with the rest retrieved from reference TRBV28 and TRBJ2-2, is DVKVTQSSRYLVKRTGEKVFLECVQDMDHENMFWYRQDPGLGLRLIYFSYDVKMKEKGDIPEGYSVSREKKERFSLILESASTNQTSMYLCASSLSTGNKQSGELFFGEGSRLTVL.

This clonotype occurred a few times. The chain employs TRBV12-3 or TRBV12-4 and TRBJ2-2, with D tentatively TRBD1 (5 bases). CDR3 size: 13 residues. The germline V and J ends were trimmed by 11 bases and 3 bases, with 13 bases remaining between them. CDR3: CAGSDTYTGELFF. The CDR3 region has the DNA TGTGCCGGTTCGGACACATACACCGGGGAGCTGTTTTTT.

This chain connects TRBV20-1 to TRBJ1-5, with 7 bases aligning to TRBD1. The CDR3 runs 15 residues. Per the germline V gene, CDR1 is DFQATT and CDR2 is SNEGSKA (reference sequence). The V segment lost 6 bases and the J segment 0 bases; nucleotides outside the gene matches: 8. The CDR3 loop reads CSAPRTGHSNQPQHF. CDR3 DNA sequence: TGCAGTGCACCGAGGACAGGTCATAGCAATCAGCCCCAGCATTTT.

This clonotype showed up just a few times. The V gene is TRBV5-1, the J gene TRBJ1-4, with D uncertain. The length of the CDR3 is 13 residues. V lost 6 bases, J lost 2 bases, and 8 bases lay in between. In germline, CDR1 is SGHRS, CDR2 YFSETQ. The CDR3 reads CASKEGTNEKLFF. The CDR3 DNA sequence: TGCGCCAGCAAAGAAGGGACTAATGAAAAACTGTTTTTT.

This rearrangement joins TRBV29-1 to TRBJ2-1, with D possibly being TRBD2 (6 bases). Trimming removed 4 bases at V and 8 bases at J, with 15 bases between. The CDR3 runs 13 residues. In germline, CDR1 is SQVTM, CDR2 ANQGSEA. The CDR3 nucleotides read TGCAGCGTTGTGAAAACTTGGGGGGATGAGCAGTTCTTC. Amino acid sequence: CSVVKTWGDEQFF.

J is TRBJ2-1 and V is TRBV2; D not resolved. The V gene lost 2 bases and the J gene lost 5 bases, with 16 bases spanning the gap. Germline V gene lookup returns CDR1 SNHLY and CDR2 FYNNEI. The CDR3 runs 16 residues. CDR3 loop: CASSESGSLVNNEQFF. The CDR3 DNA follows: TGTGCCAGCAGTGAATCTGGTAGTTTAGTGAACAATGAGCAGTTCTTC.

The V and J genes are TRBV20-1 and TRBJ1-2; D ambiguous. The CDR3 consists of 11 residues. Germline assignment: CDR1 DFQATT and CDR2 SNEGSKA (reference sequence). Trimming cost V 3 bases and J 7 bases, with 9 bases left between them. CDR3 in amino acids: CSASLGIGYTF. As DNA, the CDR3 is TGCAGTGCTAGCTTGGGGATTGGCTACACCTTC.

The chain carries TRBV7-9 and TRBJ2-7; 9 bases line up with TRBD2. CDR3 length: 17 amino acids. Germline-derived CDR1 and CDR2 are SEHNR and FQNEAQ (reference sequence). V dropped 6 bases and J dropped 3; count of bases not matched to a gene: 15. The CDR3 sequence: CASRPLVVETSGYEQYF. CDR3 DNA: TGTGCCAGCAGACCCCTTGTCGTGGAGACTAGCGGCTACGAGCAGTACTTC.

This clonotype was seen only a few times. This rearrangement joins TRBV12-3 or TRBV12-4 to TRBJ2-7; D gene ambiguous. Trimming left V 4 bases short and J 4 bases short, with 14 bases between. There are 14 residues in the CDR3. The CDR3: CASSSPSGVYEQYF. The CDR3 region has the DNA TGTGCCAGCAGTTCCCCTTCTGGTGTTTACGAGCAGTACTTC.

This clonotype was observed a few times. V and J are TRBV28 and TRBJ2-7; D gene ambiguous. Trimming shortened V by 4 bases and J by 0 bases, and 10 bases separated the two germline ends. This CDR3 comprises 14 residues. The germline V gene has CDR1 MDHEN and CDR2 SYDVKM. CDR3 nucleotide sequence: TGTGCCAGCAGTTATACGGACGACTCCTACGAGCAGTACTTC. Amino acid sequence: CASSYTDDSYEQYF.

This clonotype was counted at least ten times. The V and J genes are TRBV5-1 and TRBJ1-2; no clear D gene. This CDR3 spans 15 amino acids. V lost 1 base, J lost 0 bases, and 10 bases lay in between. Germline V gene sequence: CDR1 SGHRS, CDR2 YFSETQ. DNA of the CDR3: TGCGCCAGCAGCTTGACGGCGGCCTCTAACTATGGCTACACCTTC. Translating it yields CASSLTAASNYGYTF.

There are a few counts of this clonotype. This chain joins TRBV24-1 and TRBJ2-1; TRBD2 agrees at 13 bases. Germline CDR1 KGHDR, CDR2 SFDVKD. Germline trimming cut 8 bases from V and 7 bases from J; bases unmatched to any gene: 7. The length of the CDR3 is 15 residues. For the CDR3, the DNA is TGTGCCACCAAAGCGACTAGCGGGGGGCCGAATGAGCAGTTCTTC. Its protein product is CATKATSGGPNEQFF.